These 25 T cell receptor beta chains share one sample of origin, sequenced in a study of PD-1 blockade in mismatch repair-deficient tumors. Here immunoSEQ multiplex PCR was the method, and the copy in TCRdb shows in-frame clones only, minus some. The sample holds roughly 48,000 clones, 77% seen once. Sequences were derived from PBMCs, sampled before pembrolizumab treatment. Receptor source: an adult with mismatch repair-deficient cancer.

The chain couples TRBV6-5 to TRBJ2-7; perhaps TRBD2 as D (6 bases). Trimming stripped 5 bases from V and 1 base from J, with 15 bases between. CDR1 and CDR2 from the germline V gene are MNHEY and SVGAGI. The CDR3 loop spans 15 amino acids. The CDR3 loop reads CASSRRWRASYEQYF. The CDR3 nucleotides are TGTGCCAGCAGTCGACGGTGGAGGGCTTCCTACGAGCAGTACTTC.

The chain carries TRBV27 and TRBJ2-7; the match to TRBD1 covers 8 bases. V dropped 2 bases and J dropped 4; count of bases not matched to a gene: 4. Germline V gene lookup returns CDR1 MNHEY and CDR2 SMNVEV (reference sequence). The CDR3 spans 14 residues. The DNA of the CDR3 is TGTGCCAGCAGTTTAAGACAGGGGAATTACGAGCAGTACTTC. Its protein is CASSLRQGNYEQYF.

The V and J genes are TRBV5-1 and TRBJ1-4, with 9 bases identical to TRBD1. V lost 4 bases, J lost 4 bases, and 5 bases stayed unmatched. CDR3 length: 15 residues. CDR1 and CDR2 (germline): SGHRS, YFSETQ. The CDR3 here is CASSRTGESNEKLFF. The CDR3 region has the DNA TGCGCCAGCAGCAGGACAGGGGAAAGTAATGAAAAACTGTTTTTT. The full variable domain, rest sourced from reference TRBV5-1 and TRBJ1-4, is KAGVTQTPRYLIKTRGQQVTLSCSPISGHRSVSWYQQTPGQGLQFLFEYFSETQRNKGNFPGRFSGRQFSNSRSEMNVSTLELGDSALYLCASSRTGESNEKLFFGSGTQLSVL.

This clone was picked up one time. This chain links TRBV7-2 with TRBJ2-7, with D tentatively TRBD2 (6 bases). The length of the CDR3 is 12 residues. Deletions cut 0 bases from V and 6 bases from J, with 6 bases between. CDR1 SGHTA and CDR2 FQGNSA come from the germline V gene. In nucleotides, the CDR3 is TGTGCCAGCAGCTTAGCCGGGGGCGAGCAGTACTTC. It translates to CASSLAGGEQYF. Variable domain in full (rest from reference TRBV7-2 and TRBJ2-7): GAGVSQSPSNKVTEKGKDVELRCDPISGHTALYWYRQSLGQGLEFLIYFQGNSAPDKSGLPSDRFSAERTGGSVSTLTIQRTQQEDSAVYLCASSLAGGEQYFGPGTRLTVT.

CDR3 DNA: TGTGCCAGCAGGAGACAGGGGTCCTACGAGCAGTACTTC. It encodes CASRRQGSYEQYF. The chain recombines TRBV27 with TRBJ2-7; 8 bases map to TRBD1. CDR1 and CDR2 (germline): MNHEY, SMNVEV (reference sequence). Trimming took 6 bases from V and 1 from J; bases not matched to a gene: 2. CDR3 length: 13 amino acids.

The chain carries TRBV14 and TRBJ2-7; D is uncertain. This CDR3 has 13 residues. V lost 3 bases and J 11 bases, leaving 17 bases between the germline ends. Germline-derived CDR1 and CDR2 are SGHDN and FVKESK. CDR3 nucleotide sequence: TGTGCCAGCAGCCATAGCACCCAAGGTCAAGAGTACTTC. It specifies CASSHSTQGQEYF.

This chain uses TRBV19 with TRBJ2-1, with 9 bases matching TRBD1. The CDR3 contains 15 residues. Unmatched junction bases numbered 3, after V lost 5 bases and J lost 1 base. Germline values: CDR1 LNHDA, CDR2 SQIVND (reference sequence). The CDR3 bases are TGTGCCAGTAGTCCACAGGGGGCTTCCTACAATGAGCAGTTCTTC. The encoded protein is CASSPQGASYNEQFF.

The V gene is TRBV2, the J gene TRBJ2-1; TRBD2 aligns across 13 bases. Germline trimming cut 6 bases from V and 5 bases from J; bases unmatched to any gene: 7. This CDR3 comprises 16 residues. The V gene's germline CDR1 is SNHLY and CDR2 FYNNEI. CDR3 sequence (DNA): TGTGCCAGCAGACTAGCGGGAGGGGAGTTGGACAATGAGCAGTTCTTC. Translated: CASRLAGGELDNEQFF.

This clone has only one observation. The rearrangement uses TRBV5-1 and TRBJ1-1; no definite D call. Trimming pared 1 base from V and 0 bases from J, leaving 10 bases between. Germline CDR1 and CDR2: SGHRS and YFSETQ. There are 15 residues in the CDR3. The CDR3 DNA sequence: TGCGCCAGCAGCTTGATTCCGGGGTTGAACACTGAAGCTTTCTTT. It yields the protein CASSLIPGLNTEAFF.

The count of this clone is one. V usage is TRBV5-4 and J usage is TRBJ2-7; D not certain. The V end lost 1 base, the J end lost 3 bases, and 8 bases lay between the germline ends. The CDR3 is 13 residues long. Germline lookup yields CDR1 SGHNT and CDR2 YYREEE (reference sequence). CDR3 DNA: TGTGCCAGCAGCTTGCAAGCAGGCTACGAGCAGTACTTC. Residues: CASSLQAGYEQYF.

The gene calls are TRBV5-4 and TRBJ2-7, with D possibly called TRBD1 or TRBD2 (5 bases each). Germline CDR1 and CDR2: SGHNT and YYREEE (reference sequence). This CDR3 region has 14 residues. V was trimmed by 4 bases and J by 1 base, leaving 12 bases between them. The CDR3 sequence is CASSTPEGSYEQYF. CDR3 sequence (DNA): TGTGCCAGCAGCACCCCCGAGGGGTCCTACGAGCAGTACTTC.

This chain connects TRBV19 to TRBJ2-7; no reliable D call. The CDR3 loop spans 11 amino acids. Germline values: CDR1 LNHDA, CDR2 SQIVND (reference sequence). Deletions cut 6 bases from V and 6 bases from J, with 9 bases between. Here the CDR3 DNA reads TGTGCCAGTAGCAACGGGCGCGAGCAGTACTTC. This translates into CASSNGREQYF.

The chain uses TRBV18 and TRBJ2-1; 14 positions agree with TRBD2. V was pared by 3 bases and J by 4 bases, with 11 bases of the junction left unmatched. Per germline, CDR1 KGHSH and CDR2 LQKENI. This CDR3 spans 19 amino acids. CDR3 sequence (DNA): TGTGCCAGCTCACCCAAGACTAGCGGGAGGGCCGAGAGTTACAATGAGCAGTTCTTC. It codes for CASSPKTSGRAESYNEQFF.

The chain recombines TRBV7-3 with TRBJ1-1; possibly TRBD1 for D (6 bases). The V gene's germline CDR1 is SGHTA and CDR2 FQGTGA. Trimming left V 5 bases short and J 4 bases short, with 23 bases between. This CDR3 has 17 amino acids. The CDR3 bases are TGTGCCAGCAGCCCGGGTCCGGGGCAGGGGACGGGCACTGAAGCTTTCTTT. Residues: CASSPGPGQGTGTEAFF.

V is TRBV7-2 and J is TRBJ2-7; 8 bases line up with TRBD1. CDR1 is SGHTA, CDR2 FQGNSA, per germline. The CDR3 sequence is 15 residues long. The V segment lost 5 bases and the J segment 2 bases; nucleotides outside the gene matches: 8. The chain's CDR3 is CASSQRTGPTYEQYF. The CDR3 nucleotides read TGTGCCAGCAGCCAGCGGACAGGGCCCACCTACGAGCAGTACTTC.

The CDR3 region has the DNA TGCGCCAGCAGTCATTTCACGGGACAGGTAGGTGAAAAACTGTTTTTT. As protein: CASSHFTGQVGEKLFF. This chain uses TRBV23-1 with TRBJ1-4; TRBD1 matches 8 bases. TRBV23-1 is recorded as an ORF, its role being uncertain. CDR3 length: 16 amino acids. J gave up 7 bases and V 3 bases, and 10 bases lay outside the gene matches.

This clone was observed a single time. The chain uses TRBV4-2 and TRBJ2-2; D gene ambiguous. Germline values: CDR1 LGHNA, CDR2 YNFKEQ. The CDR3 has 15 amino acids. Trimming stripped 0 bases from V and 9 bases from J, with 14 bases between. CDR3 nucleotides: TGTGCCAGCAGCCAAGATGGCGGCGGAGTGAGGGAGCTGTTTTTT. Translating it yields CASSQDGGGVRELFF.

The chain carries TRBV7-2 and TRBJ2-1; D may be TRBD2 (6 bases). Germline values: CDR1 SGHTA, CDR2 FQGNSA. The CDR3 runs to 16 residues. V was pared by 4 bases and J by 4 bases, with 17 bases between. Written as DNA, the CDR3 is TGTGCCAGCAGCTCGGCCGGGAGCGGTTCATACAATGAGCAGTTCTTC. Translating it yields CASSSAGSGSYNEQFF.

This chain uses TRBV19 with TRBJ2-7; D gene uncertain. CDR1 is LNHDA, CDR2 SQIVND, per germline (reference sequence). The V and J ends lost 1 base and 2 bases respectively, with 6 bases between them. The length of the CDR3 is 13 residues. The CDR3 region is CASSIVYPYEQYF. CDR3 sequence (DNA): TGTGCCAGTAGTATAGTCTACCCCTACGAGCAGTACTTC.

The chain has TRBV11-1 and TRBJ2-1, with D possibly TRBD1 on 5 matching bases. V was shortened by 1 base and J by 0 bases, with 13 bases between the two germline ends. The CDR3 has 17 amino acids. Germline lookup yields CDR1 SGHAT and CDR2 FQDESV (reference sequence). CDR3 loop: CASSLELRQSSYNEQFF. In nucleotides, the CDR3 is TGTGCCAGCAGCTTAGAGCTGCGACAGAGCTCCTACAATGAGCAGTTCTTC.

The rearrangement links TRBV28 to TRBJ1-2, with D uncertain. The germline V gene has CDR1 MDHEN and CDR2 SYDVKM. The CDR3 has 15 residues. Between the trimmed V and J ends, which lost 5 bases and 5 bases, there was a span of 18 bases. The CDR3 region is CASSPNPAGWYGYTF. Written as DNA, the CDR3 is TGTGCCAGCAGTCCCAATCCCGCGGGGTGGTATGGCTACACCTTC.

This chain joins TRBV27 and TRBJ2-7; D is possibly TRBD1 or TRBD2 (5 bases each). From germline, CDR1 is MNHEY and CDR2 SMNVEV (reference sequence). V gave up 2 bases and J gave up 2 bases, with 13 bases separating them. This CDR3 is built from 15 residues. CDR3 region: CASSLALGPTYEQYF. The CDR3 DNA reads TGTGCCAGCAGTTTAGCTTTGGGACCCACCTACGAGCAGTACTTC.

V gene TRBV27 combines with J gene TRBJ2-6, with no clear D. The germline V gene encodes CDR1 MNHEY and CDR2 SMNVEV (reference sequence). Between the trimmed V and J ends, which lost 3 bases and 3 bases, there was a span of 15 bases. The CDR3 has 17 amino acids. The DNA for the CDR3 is TGTGCCAGCAGTTTCGCCGGTGGGGTAAGTGGGGCCAACGTCCTGACTTTC. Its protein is CASSFAGGVSGANVLTF.

CDR3 loop: CASSYEVNTEAFF. CDR3 sequence (DNA): TGTGCCAGCAGTTACGAGGTAAACACTGAAGCTTTCTTT. This chain uses TRBV6-5 with TRBJ1-1; D gene uncertain. The CDR3 loop spans 13 amino acids. V was clipped by 2 bases and J by 2 bases, with 6 bases between them. In germline, CDR1 is MNHEY, CDR2 SVGAGI.

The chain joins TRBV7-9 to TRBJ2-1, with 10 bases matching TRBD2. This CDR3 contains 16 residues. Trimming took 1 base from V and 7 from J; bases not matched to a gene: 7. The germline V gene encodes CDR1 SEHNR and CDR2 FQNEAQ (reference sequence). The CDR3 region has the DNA TGTGCCAGCAGCTTAGGGGCTAGCGGGAGAGTAAATGAGCAGTTCTTC. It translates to CASSLGASGRVNEQFF.